What follows are 3 T cell receptor beta chains derived from one specimen sequenced in a study of T cell repertoires in cytomegalovirus infection. TCRdb recomputed calls from the reads with MiXCR, one row per CDR3 protein. The sample consists of a few hundred thousand distinct CDR3 sequences, 15% to 20% of them appearing once. The sample comprised PBMCs. Receptors were obtained from a human donor in good health (CMV status not recorded). Some clones in this sample may be carry-over from other donors' samples.

This clonotype was observed a handful of times. The J gene is TRBJ2-3, the V gene TRBV11-2, with 7 nucleotides matching TRBD2. Germline CDR1 reads SGHAT; CDR2 reads FQNNGV. J was trimmed by 5 bases and V by 1 base; bases with no gene match: 6. The CDR3 totals 15 residues. As DNA, the CDR3 is TGTGCCAGCAGCTTAGCGGCGGGGGTGAAAGATACGCAGTATTTT. Amino acids: CASSLAAGVKDTQYF. Filled out from reference TRBV11-2 and TRBJ2-3, the complete variable domain reads EAGVAQSPRYKIIEKRQSVAFWCNPISGHATLYWYQQILGQGPKLLIQFQNNGVVDDSQLPKDRFSAERLKGVDSTLKIQPAKLEDSAVYLCASSLAAGVKDTQYFGPGTRLTVL.

The chain links TRBV20-1 to TRBJ1-1; 8 nucleotides align to TRBD1. Germline-derived CDR1 and CDR2 are DFQATT and SNEGSKA (reference sequence). With V trimmed by 4 bases and J by 8 bases, 18 bases remained unmatched. The CDR3 has 16 residues. For the CDR3, the DNA is TGCAGTGCTACAGACGCAGGGGGCGCCTCCAGCTCGGAAGCTTTCTTT. Translated, it gives CSATDAGGASSSEAFF.

This clonotype has at least ten counts. The J gene is TRBJ2-1, the V gene TRBV7-2; 8 nucleotides agree with TRBD2. The CDR3 length is 17 residues. J gave up 1 base and V 6 bases, and 11 bases lay outside the gene matches. The V gene's germline CDR1 is SGHTA and CDR2 FQGNSA. CDR3 protein: CASREGGAGVSYNEQFF. The CDR3 nucleotides read TGTGCCAGCAGGGAGGGTGGAGCGGGAGTATCCTACAATGAGCAGTTCTTC.